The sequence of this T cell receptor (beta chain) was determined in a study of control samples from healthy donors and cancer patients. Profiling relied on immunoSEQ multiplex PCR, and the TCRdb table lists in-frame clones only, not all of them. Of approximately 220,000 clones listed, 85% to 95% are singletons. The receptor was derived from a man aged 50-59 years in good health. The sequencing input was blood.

The CDR3 sequence: CASSLSGPNTEAFF. As DNA, the CDR3 is TGTGCCAGCAGCTTGTCCGGGCCCAACACTGAAGCTTTCTTT. The rearrangement joins TRBV5-5 to TRBJ1-1, with D hard to call. CDR3 length: 14 amino acids. Per germline, CDR1 SGHKS and CDR2 YYEKEE (reference sequence). The ends were cut back, 1 base at V and 2 bases at J, with 9 bases in the middle. Combining the CDR3 with reference TRBV5-5 and TRBJ1-1 gives the whole variable domain DAGVTQSPTHLIKTRGQQVTLRCSPISGHKSVSWYQQVLGQGPQFIFQYYEKEERGRGNFPDRFSARQFPNYSSELNVNALLLGDSALYLCASSLSGPNTEAFFGQGTRLTVV.